This is a list of T cell receptor beta chains from one sample in a study of metastatic and nonmetastatic thyroid tumors. TCRdb re-called the PCR reads through MiXCR. The table lists fewer than 25,000 clones, about 21% of them singletons, with 71% in the top ten. Sequencing used blood. The receptors were gathered from a male donor with papillary thyroid cancer or a benign thyroid nodule (not recorded which). Some clones in this sample may be carry-over from other donors' samples. Both conserved end residues are part of each CDR3. The D gene is left open where the match is weak. Clone size is shown for a subset of rows, as once, few, many or a class of expanded clone.

v_gene: TRBV6-4
j_gene: TRBJ2-1
d_gene: .
abundance: many
CDR3nt: TGTGCCAGCAGCAAGGGCCTAGATACTGACAATGAGCAGTTCTTC
CDR3aa: CASSKGLDTDNEQFF

v_gene: TRBV27
j_gene: TRBJ2-7
d_gene: .
abundance: .
CDR3nt: TGTGCCAGCAGTTCCCTTGGAGGGGGCCTCTACGAGCAGTACTTC
CDR3aa: CASSSLGGGLYEQYF

v_gene: TRBV4-3
j_gene: TRBJ2-2
d_gene: TRBD1
abundance: .
CDR3nt: TGCGCCAGCAGTCTCAAACAGGGGGAGGCTTACACCGGGGAGCTGTTTTTT
CDR3aa: CASSLKQGEAYTGELFF

v_gene: TRBV5-1
j_gene: TRBJ2-5
d_gene: TRBD2
abundance: .
CDR3nt: TGCGCCAGCAGCAAATCGGGACTAGCGGAAGAGACCCAGTACTTC
CDR3aa: CASSKSGLAEETQYF

v_gene: TRBV12-3/TRBV12-4
j_gene: TRBJ1-5
d_gene: TRBD1
abundance: few
CDR3nt: TGTGCCAGCAGCTCCCGCGGGACAGGGCCTAATCAGCCCCAGCATTTT
CDR3aa: CASSSRGTGPNQPQHF

v_gene: TRBV19
j_gene: TRBJ2-3
d_gene: .
abundance: many
CDR3nt: TGTGCCAGTAGTAGTACGGGAAGCACAGATACGCAGTATTTT
CDR3aa: CASSSTGSTDTQYF

v_gene: TRBV7-6
j_gene: TRBJ2-7
d_gene: .
abundance: many
CDR3nt: TGTGCCAGCAGCTTAAGTCGACTGGGTTACGAGCAGTACTTC
CDR3aa: CASSLSRLGYEQYF

v_gene: TRBV30
j_gene: TRBJ2-1
d_gene: TRBD2
abundance: many
CDR3nt: TGTGCCTGGAGTGCATTAGCGGGAGGCCCTTACAATGAGCAGTTCTTC
CDR3aa: CAWSALAGGPYNEQFF

v_gene: TRBV2
j_gene: TRBJ2-5
d_gene: TRBD1
abundance: many
CDR3nt: TGTGCCAGCAGTCAAGCTACAGGGGGCGGTCGGGAGACCCAGTACTTC
CDR3aa: CASSQATGGGRETQYF

v_gene: TRBV18
j_gene: TRBJ2-3
d_gene: TRBD1
abundance: .
CDR3nt: TGTGCCAGCTCACCACTACTGGCGGGACAGGGGACAGATACGCAGTATTTT
CDR3aa: CASSPLLAGQGTDTQYF

v_gene: TRBV28
j_gene: TRBJ1-1
d_gene: .
abundance: many
CDR3nt: TGTGCCAGCAGAGGGGTGGGCACTGAAGCTTTCTTT
CDR3aa: CASRGVGTEAFF

v_gene: TRBV28
j_gene: TRBJ1-1
d_gene: .
abundance: .
CDR3nt: TGTGCCAGCAGTTTATCAGAGGCTGGAGTCAGAATGAACACTGAAGCTTTCTTT
CDR3aa: CASSLSEAGVRMNTEAFF

v_gene: TRBV24-1
j_gene: TRBJ2-1
d_gene: .
abundance: many
CDR3nt: TGTGCCACCAGTGATTTATCGGGGCCAGGCTACAATGAGCAGTTCTTC
CDR3aa: CATSDLSGPGYNEQFF

v_gene: TRBV6-1
j_gene: TRBJ2-7
d_gene: .
abundance: few
CDR3nt: TGTGCCATCAGTGGGGGTATGTACGAGCAGTACTTC
CDR3aa: CAISGGMYEQYF

v_gene: TRBV6-2/TRBV6-3
j_gene: TRBJ1-2
d_gene: TRBD1
abundance: .
CDR3nt: TGTGCCAGCAGGCACCCAGGGGGCGACTATGGCTACACCTTC
CDR3aa: CASRHPGGDYGYTF

v_gene: TRBV6-2/TRBV6-3
j_gene: TRBJ1-3
d_gene: .
abundance: .
CDR3nt: TGTGCCAGCAGTTACTCGACTTCAGGGCTCTCTGGAAACACCATATATTTT
CDR3aa: CASSYSTSGLSGNTIYF

v_gene: TRBV6-1
j_gene: TRBJ2-1
d_gene: .
abundance: medium-sized
CDR3nt: TGTGCCAGCAGTGAAGCGGGAGAGGGGGGCCGGGAGCAGTTCTTC
CDR3aa: CASSEAGEGGREQFF

v_gene: TRBV12-5
j_gene: TRBJ2-2
d_gene: .
abundance: many
CDR3nt: TGTGCTAGTGGTACGCCCGGGGAGCTGTTTTTT
CDR3aa: CASGTPGELFF

v_gene: TRBV19
j_gene: TRBJ1-3
d_gene: .
abundance: few
CDR3nt: TGTGCCAGTAGTGTAAGAGAAACAGCTGGAAACACCATATATTTT
CDR3aa: CASSVRETAGNTIYF

v_gene: TRBV7-3
j_gene: TRBJ1-2
d_gene: TRBD1
abundance: few
CDR3nt: TGTGCCAGCAGCTTAACCCCCGGGACAGGGCTTGATGGCTACACCTTC
CDR3aa: CASSLTPGTGLDGYTF

v_gene: TRBV5-1
j_gene: TRBJ2-1
d_gene: .
abundance: many
CDR3nt: TGCGCCAGCAGCTTGATCCCAGGTCGGGATGAGCAGTTCTTC
CDR3aa: CASSLIPGRDEQFF

v_gene: TRBV11-1
j_gene: TRBJ1-3
d_gene: .
abundance: .
CDR3nt: TGTGCCAGCAGCTCCGTCTACCAGGCCCCTGGAAACACCATATATTTT
CDR3aa: CASSSVYQAPGNTIYF

v_gene: TRBV5-1
j_gene: TRBJ1-2
d_gene: .
abundance: .
CDR3nt: TGCGCCAGCAGCTTGTTCCAGGCAACAAATTTCTATGGCTACACCTTC
CDR3aa: CASSLFQATNFYGYTF

v_gene: TRBV20-1
j_gene: TRBJ1-1
d_gene: TRBD1
abundance: many
CDR3nt: TGCAGTGCCCGGGACAGGAAGAACACTGAAGCTTTCTTT
CDR3aa: CSARDRKNTEAFF

v_gene: TRBV24-1
j_gene: TRBJ2-2
d_gene: TRBD1
abundance: many
CDR3nt: TGTGCCACCAGTGATTTTCGAACAGGGGGGACCGGGGAGCTGTTTTTT
CDR3aa: CATSDFRTGGTGELFF

v_gene: TRBV4-2
j_gene: TRBJ2-7
d_gene: .
abundance: many
CDR3nt: TGTGCCAGCAGCCATTCCGCGGATAGCTCCTACGAGCAGTACTTC
CDR3aa: CASSHSADSSYEQYF

v_gene: TRBV10-2
j_gene: TRBJ1-2
d_gene: TRBD1
abundance: many
CDR3nt: TGCGCCAGCAGTGAGGACAGGGGCTATGGCTACACCTTC
CDR3aa: CASSEDRGYGYTF

v_gene: TRBV7-9
j_gene: TRBJ2-3
d_gene: .
abundance: .
CDR3nt: TGTGCCAGCAGATCGACGGGTAGCACAGATACGCAGTATTTT
CDR3aa: CASRSTGSTDTQYF

v_gene: TRBV11-2
j_gene: TRBJ2-7
d_gene: .
abundance: many
CDR3nt: TGTGCCAGCAGCATACCCGGGACGGGGTCCTACGAGCAGTACTTC
CDR3aa: CASSIPGTGSYEQYF

v_gene: TRBV7-8
j_gene: TRBJ2-7
d_gene: TRBD2
abundance: many
CDR3nt: TGTGCCAGCAGCTTAGCGTTGGGACTAGCGAACGAGCAGTACTTC
CDR3aa: CASSLALGLANEQYF

v_gene: TRBV6-1
j_gene: TRBJ1-6
d_gene: TRBD1
abundance: .
CDR3nt: TGTGCCAGCAGTGAAGAAGCAGGGGGCAATTCACCCCTCCACTTT
CDR3aa: CASSEEAGGNSPLHF

v_gene: TRBV3-1
j_gene: TRBJ2-1
d_gene: .
abundance: many
CDR3nt: TGTGCCAGCAGCCGTTCGGGGGGCGGGAGTTCCTACAATGAGCAGTTCTTC
CDR3aa: CASSRSGGGSSYNEQFF

v_gene: TRBV25-1
j_gene: TRBJ2-1
d_gene: .
abundance: .
CDR3nt: TGTGCCAGCCGAGGCTCCTACAATGAGCAGTTCTTC
CDR3aa: CASRGSYNEQFF

v_gene: TRBV13
j_gene: TRBJ1-2
d_gene: .
abundance: .
CDR3nt: TGTGCCAGCAGTTACCCGGGAGAAGATTTTGATTCTGGCTACACCTTC
CDR3aa: CASSYPGEDFDSGYTF

v_gene: TRBV28
j_gene: TRBJ1-1
d_gene: .
abundance: many
CDR3nt: TGTGCCAGCAGCCACCGTGGGTCCCGCACTGAAGCTTTCTTT
CDR3aa: CASSHRGSRTEAFF

v_gene: TRBV5-6
j_gene: TRBJ1-6
d_gene: .
abundance: .
CDR3nt: TGTGCCAGCAGCTTGGGAGGGCAGGGACATTCACCCCTCCACTTT
CDR3aa: CASSLGGQGHSPLHF

v_gene: TRBV6-2/TRBV6-3
j_gene: TRBJ2-3
d_gene: .
abundance: few
CDR3nt: TGTGCCAGCAGTTCGACTAGCACAGATACGCAGTATTTT
CDR3aa: CASSSTSTDTQYF

v_gene: TRBV9
j_gene: TRBJ2-7
d_gene: .
abundance: many
CDR3nt: TGTGCCAGCAGCCTCCGGGACTTTGATGACGAGCAGTACTTC
CDR3aa: CASSLRDFDDEQYF

v_gene: TRBV28
j_gene: TRBJ2-2
d_gene: .
abundance: medium-sized
CDR3nt: TGTGCCAGCAGTTTGTACGTGGGGGCCGGGGAGCTGTTTTTT
CDR3aa: CASSLYVGAGELFF

v_gene: TRBV6-2/TRBV6-3
j_gene: TRBJ2-1
d_gene: TRBD2
abundance: few
CDR3nt: TGTGCCAGCAGTATGACTAGCGGGAGGAATGAGCAGTTCTTC
CDR3aa: CASSMTSGRNEQFF

v_gene: TRBV4-2
j_gene: TRBJ2-7
d_gene: .
abundance: many
CDR3nt: TGTGCCAGCAGCGGGCGATATAGCGAGGCCTACGAGCAGTACTTC
CDR3aa: CASSGRYSEAYEQYF

v_gene: TRBV7-2
j_gene: TRBJ2-1
d_gene: .
abundance: many
CDR3nt: TGTGCCAGCAGCTTAGGAGTGGAATACAATGAGCAGTTCTTC
CDR3aa: CASSLGVEYNEQFF

v_gene: TRBV30
j_gene: TRBJ1-3
d_gene: .
abundance: many
CDR3nt: TGTGCCTGGAGCACAGGCATATATGGAAACACCATATATTTT
CDR3aa: CAWSTGIYGNTIYF

v_gene: TRBV6-1
j_gene: TRBJ2-1
d_gene: TRBD2
abundance: many
CDR3nt: TGTGCCAGCAGGGTCTACGGGACTAGCGGGAGTAATGAGCAGTTCTTC
CDR3aa: CASRVYGTSGSNEQFF

v_gene: TRBV28
j_gene: TRBJ1-4
d_gene: .
abundance: many
CDR3nt: TGTGCCAGCAGTTTGGCCCCCTTTAATGAAAAACTGTTTTTT
CDR3aa: CASSLAPFNEKLFF

v_gene: TRBV10-1
j_gene: TRBJ1-2
d_gene: .
abundance: many
CDR3nt: TGCGCCAGCTCGGCAGGGCAAGACTATGGCTACACCTTC
CDR3aa: CASSAGQDYGYTF

v_gene: TRBV3-1
j_gene: TRBJ1-3
d_gene: TRBD1
abundance: .
CDR3nt: TGTGCCAGCAGCCAAGGGGACAGGGCTGGAAACACCATATATTTT
CDR3aa: CASSQGDRAGNTIYF

v_gene: TRBV29-1
j_gene: TRBJ2-2
d_gene: TRBD1
abundance: .
CDR3nt: TGCAGCGCTCAGACAGGGGGCAAGGACACCGGGGAGCTGTTTTTT
CDR3aa: CSAQTGGKDTGELFF

v_gene: TRBV9
j_gene: TRBJ2-5
d_gene: .
abundance: .
CDR3nt: TGTGCCAGCAGCGTAGCCCCCGGACAAAGAGAGACCCAGTACTTC
CDR3aa: CASSVAPGQRETQYF

v_gene: TRBV6-2/TRBV6-3
j_gene: TRBJ2-1
d_gene: TRBD2
abundance: few
CDR3nt: TGTGCCAGCAGTTACTCATTTGCGGGAGATGGTATTGAGCAGTTCTTC
CDR3aa: CASSYSFAGDGIEQFF

v_gene: TRBV25-1
j_gene: TRBJ2-2
d_gene: .
abundance: few
CDR3nt: TGTGCCAGCAGTCTAGCGCACTGGGGGGAGCTGTTTTTT
CDR3aa: CASSLAHWGELFF

v_gene: TRBV2
j_gene: TRBJ2-5
d_gene: TRBD1
abundance: many
CDR3nt: TGTGCCAGCGACAGGGGAATGGAGACCCAGTACTTC
CDR3aa: CASDRGMETQYF

v_gene: TRBV11-2
j_gene: TRBJ2-3
d_gene: TRBD2
abundance: many
CDR3nt: TGTGCCAGCAGCGGGGGACTAGCGGAGTGGTCAGATACGCAGTATTTT
CDR3aa: CASSGGLAEWSDTQYF

v_gene: TRBV12-3/TRBV12-4
j_gene: TRBJ2-1
d_gene: TRBD1
abundance: many
CDR3nt: TGTGCCAGCAGTCCGGGACAGGGTCGGAATGAGCAGTTCTTC
CDR3aa: CASSPGQGRNEQFF

v_gene: TRBV6-1
j_gene: TRBJ2-1
d_gene: TRBD2
abundance: many
CDR3nt: TGTGCCAGCAGATTCTTAGCGGGAGGTGGGAATGAGCAGTTCTTC
CDR3aa: CASRFLAGGGNEQFF

v_gene: TRBV3-1
j_gene: TRBJ2-7
d_gene: .
abundance: many
CDR3nt: TGTGCCAGCAGTAATACGTACGAGCAGTACTTC
CDR3aa: CASSNTYEQYF

v_gene: TRBV28
j_gene: TRBJ2-7
d_gene: TRBD2
abundance: many
CDR3nt: TGTGCCAGCAGTCCATCGGCGGGGGACTCCTACGAGCAGTACTTC
CDR3aa: CASSPSAGDSYEQYF